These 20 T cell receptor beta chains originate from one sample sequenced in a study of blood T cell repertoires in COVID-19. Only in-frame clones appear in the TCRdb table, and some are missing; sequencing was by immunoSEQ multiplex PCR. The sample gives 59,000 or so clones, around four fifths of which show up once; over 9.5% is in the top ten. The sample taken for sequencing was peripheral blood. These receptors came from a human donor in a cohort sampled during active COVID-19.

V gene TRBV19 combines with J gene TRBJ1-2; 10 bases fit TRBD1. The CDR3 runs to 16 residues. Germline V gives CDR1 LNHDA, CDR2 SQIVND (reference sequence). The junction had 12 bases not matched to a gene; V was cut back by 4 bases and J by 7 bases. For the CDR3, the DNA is TGTGCCAGTAGTACTCCCCCCCGGGACAGGGGTCGTGGCTACACCTTC. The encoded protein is CASSTPPRDRGRGYTF.

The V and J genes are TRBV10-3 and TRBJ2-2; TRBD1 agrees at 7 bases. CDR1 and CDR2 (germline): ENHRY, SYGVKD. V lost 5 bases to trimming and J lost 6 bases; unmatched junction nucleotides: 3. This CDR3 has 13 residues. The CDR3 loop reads CAISQGVAGELFF. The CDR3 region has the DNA TGTGCCATCAGTCAGGGGGTAGCCGGGGAGCTGTTTTTT.

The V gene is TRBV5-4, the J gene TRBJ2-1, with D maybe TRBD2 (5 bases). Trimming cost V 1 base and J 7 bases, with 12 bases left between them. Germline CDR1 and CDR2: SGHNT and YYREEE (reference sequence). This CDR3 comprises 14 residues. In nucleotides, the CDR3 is TGTGCCAGCAGCTTGACGCTAGCCCGAAATGAGCAGTTCTTC. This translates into CASSLTLARNEQFF.

CDR3 coding DNA: TGTGCCAGCAGCCTCGGACTCTCCTACAATGAGCAGTTCTTC. Translated, it gives CASSLGLSYNEQFF. V gene TRBV7-9 combines with J gene TRBJ2-1; perhaps TRBD2 as D (5 bases). Trimming took 5 bases from V and 0 from J, leaving 8 bases between them. Germline V gene lookup returns CDR1 SEHNR and CDR2 FQNEAQ (reference sequence). CDR3 size: 14 residues.

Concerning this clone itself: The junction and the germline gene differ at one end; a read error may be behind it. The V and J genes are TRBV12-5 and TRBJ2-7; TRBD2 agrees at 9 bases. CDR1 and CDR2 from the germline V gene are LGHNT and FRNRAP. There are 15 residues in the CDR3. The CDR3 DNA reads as TGTGCTAGTGGCCGCTCGGTGGCTAGCGGGGACCTACTGGACTTC. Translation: CASGRSVASGDLLDF.

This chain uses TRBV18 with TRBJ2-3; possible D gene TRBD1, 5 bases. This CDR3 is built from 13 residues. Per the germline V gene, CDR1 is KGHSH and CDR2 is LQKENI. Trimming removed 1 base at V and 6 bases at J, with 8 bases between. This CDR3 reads CASSPQTADTQYF. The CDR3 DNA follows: TGTGCCAGCTCACCACAGACAGCCGATACGCAGTATTTT.

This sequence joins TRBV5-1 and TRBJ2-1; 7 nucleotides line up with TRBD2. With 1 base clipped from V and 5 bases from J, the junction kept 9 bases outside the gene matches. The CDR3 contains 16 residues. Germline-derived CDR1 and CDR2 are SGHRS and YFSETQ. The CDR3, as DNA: TGCGCCAGCAGCTTGAGGCGGGAGTGGTTAAACAATGAGCAGTTCTTC. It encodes CASSLRREWLNNEQFF.

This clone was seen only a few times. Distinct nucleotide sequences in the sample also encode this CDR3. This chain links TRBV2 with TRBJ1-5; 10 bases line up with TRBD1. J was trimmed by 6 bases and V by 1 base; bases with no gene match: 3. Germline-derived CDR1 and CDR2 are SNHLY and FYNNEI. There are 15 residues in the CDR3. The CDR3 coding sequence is TGTGCCAGCAGTGAAGGGACAGGGGGGCGTCAGCCCCAGCATTTT. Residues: CASSEGTGGRQPQHF.

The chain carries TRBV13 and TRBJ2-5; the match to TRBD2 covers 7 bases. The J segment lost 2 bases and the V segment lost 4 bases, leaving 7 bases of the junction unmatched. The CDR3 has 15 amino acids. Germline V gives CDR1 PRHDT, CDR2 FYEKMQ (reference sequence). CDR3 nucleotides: TGTGCCAGCAGCTCGTTTCAGCGGGGACAAGAGACCCAGTACTTC. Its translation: CASSSFQRGQETQYF. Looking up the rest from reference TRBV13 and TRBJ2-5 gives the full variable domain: AAGVIQSPRHLIKEKRETATLKCYPIPRHDTVYWYQQGPGQDPQFLISFYEKMQSDKGSIPDRFSAQQFSDYHSELNMSSLELGDSALYFCASSSFQRGQETQYFGPGTRLLVL.

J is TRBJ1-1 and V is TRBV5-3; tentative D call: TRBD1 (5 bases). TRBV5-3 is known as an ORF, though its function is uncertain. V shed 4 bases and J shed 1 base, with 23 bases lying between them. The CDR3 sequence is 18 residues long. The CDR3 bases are TGTGCCAGAAGCCCGCGGTCCCAGGGAACTAACGAGAACACTGAAGCTTTCTTT. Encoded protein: CARSPRSQGTNENTEAFF.

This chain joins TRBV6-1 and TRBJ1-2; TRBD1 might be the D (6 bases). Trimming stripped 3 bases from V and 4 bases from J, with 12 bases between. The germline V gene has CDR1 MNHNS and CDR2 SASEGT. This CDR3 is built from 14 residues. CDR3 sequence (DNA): TGTGCCAGCAGTGACCCCCGGACAGCCTATGGCTACACCTTC. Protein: CASSDPRTAYGYTF.

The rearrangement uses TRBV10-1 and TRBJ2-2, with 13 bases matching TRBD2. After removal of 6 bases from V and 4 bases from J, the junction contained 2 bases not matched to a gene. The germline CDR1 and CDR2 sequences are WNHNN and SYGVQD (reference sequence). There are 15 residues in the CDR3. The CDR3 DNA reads TGCGCCAGCAGCCGGACTAGCGGGGGCACCGGGGAGCTGTTTTTT. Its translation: CASSRTSGGTGELFF.

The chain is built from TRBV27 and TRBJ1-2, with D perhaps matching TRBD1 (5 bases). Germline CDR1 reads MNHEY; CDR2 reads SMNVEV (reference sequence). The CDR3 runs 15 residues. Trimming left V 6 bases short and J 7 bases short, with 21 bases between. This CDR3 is CASRLDRRVGGGYTF. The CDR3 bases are TGTGCCAGCAGATTAGATAGGCGGGTCGGGGGTGGCTACACCTTC.

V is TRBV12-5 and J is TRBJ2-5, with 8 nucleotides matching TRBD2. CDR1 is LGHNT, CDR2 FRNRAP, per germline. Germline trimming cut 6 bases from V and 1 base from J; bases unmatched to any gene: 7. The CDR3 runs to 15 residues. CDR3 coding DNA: TGTGCTAGTGGCTCCAGCGGGGGTTCCCAAGAGACCCAGTACTTC. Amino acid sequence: CASGSSGGSQETQYF.

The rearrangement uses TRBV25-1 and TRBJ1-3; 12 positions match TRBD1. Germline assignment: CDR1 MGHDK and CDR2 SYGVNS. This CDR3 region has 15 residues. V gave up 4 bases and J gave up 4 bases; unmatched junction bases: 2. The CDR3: CASSAGTGGGNTIYF. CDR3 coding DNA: TGTGCCAGCAGTGCCGGGACAGGGGGCGGAAACACCATATATTTT.

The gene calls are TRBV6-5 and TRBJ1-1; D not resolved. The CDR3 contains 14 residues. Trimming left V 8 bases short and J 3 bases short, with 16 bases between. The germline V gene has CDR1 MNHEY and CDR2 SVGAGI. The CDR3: CASLRATYDTEAFF. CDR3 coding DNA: TGTGCCAGCTTGAGGGCGACTTACGACACTGAAGCTTTCTTT.

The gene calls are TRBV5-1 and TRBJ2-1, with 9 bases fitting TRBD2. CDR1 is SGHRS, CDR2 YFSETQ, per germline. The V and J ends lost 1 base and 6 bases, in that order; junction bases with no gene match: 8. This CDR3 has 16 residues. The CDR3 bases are TGCGCCAGCAGCTTGCGCGGGGGGGCCGTGAGCAATGAGCAGTTCTTC. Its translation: CASSLRGGAVSNEQFF.

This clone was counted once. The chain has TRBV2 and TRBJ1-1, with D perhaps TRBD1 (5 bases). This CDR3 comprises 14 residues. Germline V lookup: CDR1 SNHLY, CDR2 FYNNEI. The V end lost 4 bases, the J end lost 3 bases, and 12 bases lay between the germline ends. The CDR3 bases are TGTGCCAGCAGTGTGCAAGGGGAGGACACTGAAGCTTTCTTT. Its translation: CASSVQGEDTEAFF.

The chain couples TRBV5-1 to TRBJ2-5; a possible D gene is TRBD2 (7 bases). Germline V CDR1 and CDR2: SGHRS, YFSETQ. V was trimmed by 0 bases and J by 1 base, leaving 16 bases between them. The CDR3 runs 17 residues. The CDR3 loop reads CASSLGGRGALQETQYF. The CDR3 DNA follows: TGCGCCAGCAGCTTGGGAGGTCGGGGGGCCCTCCAAGAGACCCAGTACTTC.

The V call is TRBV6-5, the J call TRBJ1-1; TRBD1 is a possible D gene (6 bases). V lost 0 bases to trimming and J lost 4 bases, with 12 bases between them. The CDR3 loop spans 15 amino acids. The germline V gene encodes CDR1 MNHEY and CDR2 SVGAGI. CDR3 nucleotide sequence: TGTGCCAGCAGTTACTCGGGCCGAGGGGGCACTGAAGCTTTCTTT. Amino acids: CASSYSGRGGTEAFF.